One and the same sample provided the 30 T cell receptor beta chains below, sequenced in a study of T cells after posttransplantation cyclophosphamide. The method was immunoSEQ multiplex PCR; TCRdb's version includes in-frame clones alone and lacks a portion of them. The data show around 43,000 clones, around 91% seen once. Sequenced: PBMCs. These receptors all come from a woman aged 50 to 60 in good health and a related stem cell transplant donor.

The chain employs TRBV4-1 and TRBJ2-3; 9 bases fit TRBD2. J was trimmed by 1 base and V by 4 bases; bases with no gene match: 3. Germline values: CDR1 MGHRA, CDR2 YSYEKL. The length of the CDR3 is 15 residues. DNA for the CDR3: TGCGCCAGCAGCCGGCCTAGCGGGGGCACAGATACGCAGTATTTT. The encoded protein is CASSRPSGGTDTQYF.

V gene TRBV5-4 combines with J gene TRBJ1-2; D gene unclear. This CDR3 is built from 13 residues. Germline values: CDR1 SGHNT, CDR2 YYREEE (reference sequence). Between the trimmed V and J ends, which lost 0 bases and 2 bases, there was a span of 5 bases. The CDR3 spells CASSLGENYGYTF. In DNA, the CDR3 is TGTGCCAGCAGCTTGGGTGAGAACTATGGCTACACCTTC.

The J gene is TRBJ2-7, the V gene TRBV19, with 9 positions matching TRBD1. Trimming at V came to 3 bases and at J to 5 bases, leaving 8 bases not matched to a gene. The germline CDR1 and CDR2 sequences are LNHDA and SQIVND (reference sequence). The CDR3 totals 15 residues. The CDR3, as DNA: TGTGCCAGTAGTATCAAAAAAGGGGACAGGGACGAGCAGTACTTC. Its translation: CASSIKKGDRDEQYF.

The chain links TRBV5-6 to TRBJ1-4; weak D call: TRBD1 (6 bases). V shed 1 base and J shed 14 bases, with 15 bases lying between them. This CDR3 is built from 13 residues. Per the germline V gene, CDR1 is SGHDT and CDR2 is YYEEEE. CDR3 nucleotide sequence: TGTGCCAGCAGCTTGATCCGGGGGGCAGAGCTGTTTTTT. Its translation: CASSLIRGAELFF.

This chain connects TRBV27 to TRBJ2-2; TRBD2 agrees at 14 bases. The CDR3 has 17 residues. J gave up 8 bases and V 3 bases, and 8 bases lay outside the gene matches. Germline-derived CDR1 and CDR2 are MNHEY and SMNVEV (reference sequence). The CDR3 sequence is CASSFFGTSGRVGELFF. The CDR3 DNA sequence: TGTGCCAGCAGTTTCTTTGGGACTAGCGGGAGAGTAGGGGAGCTGTTTTTT.

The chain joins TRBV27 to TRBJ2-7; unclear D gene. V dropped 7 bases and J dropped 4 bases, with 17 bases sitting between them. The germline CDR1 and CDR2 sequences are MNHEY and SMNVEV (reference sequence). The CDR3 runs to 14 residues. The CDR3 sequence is CASNLWAEPYEQYF. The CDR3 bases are TGTGCCAGCAACCTCTGGGCAGAACCTTACGAGCAGTACTTC.

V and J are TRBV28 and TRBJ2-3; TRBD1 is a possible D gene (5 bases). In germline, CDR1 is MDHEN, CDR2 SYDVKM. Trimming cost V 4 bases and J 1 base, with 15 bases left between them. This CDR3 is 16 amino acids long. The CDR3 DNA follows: TGTGCCAGCAGTTCGTCTTTGGGGCTGGGCACAGATACGCAGTATTTT. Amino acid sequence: CASSSSLGLGTDTQYF.

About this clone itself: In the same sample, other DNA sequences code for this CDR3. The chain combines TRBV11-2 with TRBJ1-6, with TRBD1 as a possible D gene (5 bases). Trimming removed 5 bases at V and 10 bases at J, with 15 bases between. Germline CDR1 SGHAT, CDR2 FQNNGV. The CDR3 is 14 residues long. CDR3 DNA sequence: TGTGCCAGCAGCAACCACCCTGGGGCCTCACCCCTCCACTTT. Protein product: CASSNHPGASPLHF.

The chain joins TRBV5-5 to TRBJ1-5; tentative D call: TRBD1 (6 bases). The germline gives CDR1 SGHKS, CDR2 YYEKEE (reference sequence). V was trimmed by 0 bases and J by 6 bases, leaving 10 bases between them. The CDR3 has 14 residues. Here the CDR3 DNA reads TGTGCCAGCAGCTTGGACCAAGGGGGTCAGCCCCAGCATTTT. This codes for CASSLDQGGQPQHF.

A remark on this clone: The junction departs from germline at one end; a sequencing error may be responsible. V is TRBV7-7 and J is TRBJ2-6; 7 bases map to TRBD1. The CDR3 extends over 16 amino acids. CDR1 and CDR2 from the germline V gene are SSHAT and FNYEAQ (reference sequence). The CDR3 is CASSVGGQPGANVLTF. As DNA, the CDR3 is TGTGCTAGCAGCGTAGGGGGCCAGCCTGGGGCCAACGTCCTGACTTTC.

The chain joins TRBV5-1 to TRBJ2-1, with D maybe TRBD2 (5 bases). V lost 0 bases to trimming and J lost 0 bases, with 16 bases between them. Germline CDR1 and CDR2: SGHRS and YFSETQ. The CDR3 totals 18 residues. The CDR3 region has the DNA TGCGCCAGCAGCTTGGGATTGCGTACCGACTACTCCTACAATGAGCAGTTCTTC. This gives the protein CASSLGLRTDYSYNEQFF.

CDR3 in amino acids: CASSSGGSGQSGNTIYF. The CDR3 nucleotides are TGCGCCAGCAGCTCGGGGGGTTCAGGACAATCAGGAAACACCATATATTTT. The V and J genes are TRBV5-1 and TRBJ1-3, with D possibly matching TRBD1 (5 bases). Trimming cost V 3 bases and J 4 bases, with 20 bases left between them. The CDR3 runs 17 residues. Germline V gene data show CDR1 as SGHRS and CDR2 as YFSETQ.

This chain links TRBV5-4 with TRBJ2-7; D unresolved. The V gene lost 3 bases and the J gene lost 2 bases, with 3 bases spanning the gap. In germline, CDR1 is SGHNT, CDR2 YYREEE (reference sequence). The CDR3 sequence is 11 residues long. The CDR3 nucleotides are TGTGCCAGCAGCTCTACCTACGAGCAGTACTTC. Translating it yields CASSSTYEQYF.

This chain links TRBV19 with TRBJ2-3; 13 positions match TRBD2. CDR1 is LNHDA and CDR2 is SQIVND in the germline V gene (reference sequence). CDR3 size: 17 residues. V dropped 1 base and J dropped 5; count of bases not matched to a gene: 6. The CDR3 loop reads CASSIGTSGGALDTQYF. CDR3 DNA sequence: TGTGCCAGTAGTATAGGAACTAGCGGGGGGGCCCTAGATACGCAGTATTTT.

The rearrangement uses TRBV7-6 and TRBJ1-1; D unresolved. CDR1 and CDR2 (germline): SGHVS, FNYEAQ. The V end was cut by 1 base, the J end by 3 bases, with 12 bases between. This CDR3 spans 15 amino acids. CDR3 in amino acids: CASSLGHGADTEAFF. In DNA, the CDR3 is TGTGCCAGCAGCTTAGGACATGGAGCGGACACTGAAGCTTTCTTT.

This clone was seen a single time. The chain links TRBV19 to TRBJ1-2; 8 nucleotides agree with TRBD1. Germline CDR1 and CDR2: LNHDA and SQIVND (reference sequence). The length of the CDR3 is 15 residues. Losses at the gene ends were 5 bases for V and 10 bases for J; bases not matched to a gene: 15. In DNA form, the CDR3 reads TGTGCCAGTAGTCCCTCCGGACAGGGTAGGGGATCCTACACCTTC. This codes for CASSPSGQGRGSYTF.

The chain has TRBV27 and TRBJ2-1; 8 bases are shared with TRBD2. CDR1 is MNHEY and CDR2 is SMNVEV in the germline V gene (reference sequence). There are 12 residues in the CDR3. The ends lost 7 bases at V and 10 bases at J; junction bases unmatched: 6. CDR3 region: CASKAGVREQFF. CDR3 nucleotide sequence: TGTGCCAGCAAAGCGGGGGTGCGGGAGCAGTTCTTC.

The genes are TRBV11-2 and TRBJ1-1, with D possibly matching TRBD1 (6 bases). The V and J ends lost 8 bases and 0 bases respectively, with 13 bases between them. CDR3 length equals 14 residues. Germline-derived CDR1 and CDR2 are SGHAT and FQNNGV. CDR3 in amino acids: CASGNQGMNTEAFF. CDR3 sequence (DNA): TGTGCCAGCGGCAACCAGGGGATGAACACTGAAGCTTTCTTT.

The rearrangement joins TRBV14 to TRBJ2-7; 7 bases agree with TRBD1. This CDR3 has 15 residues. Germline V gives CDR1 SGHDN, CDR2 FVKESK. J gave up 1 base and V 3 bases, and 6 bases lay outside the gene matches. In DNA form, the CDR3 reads TGTGCCAGCAGCCAGAGGACAGGTGTTTCCTACGAGCAGTACTTC. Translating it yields CASSQRTGVSYEQYF.

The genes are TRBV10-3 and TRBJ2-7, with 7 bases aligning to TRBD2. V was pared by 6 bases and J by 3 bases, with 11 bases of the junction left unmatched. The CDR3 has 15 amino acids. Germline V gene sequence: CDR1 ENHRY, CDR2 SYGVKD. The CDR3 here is CAIRQTSARDYEQYF. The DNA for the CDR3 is TGTGCCATCAGGCAAACTAGCGCCCGTGACTACGAGCAGTACTTC.

The CDR3 is CASSLGTGSREQYF. CDR3 coding DNA: TGTGCCAGCAGCTTGGGTACGGGGAGTCGGGAGCAGTACTTC. The gene calls are TRBV7-8 and TRBJ2-5; TRBD2 is a possible D gene (6 bases). V dropped 3 bases and J dropped 11 bases, with 19 bases sitting between them. Germline CDR1 is SGHVS and CDR2 is FQNEAQ. CDR3 length: 14 amino acids.

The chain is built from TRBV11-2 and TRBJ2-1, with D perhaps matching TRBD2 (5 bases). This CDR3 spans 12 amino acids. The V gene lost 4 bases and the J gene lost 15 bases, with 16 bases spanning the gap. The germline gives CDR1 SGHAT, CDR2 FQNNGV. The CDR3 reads CASSSSGIEGFF. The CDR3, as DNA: TGTGCCAGCAGCTCCTCCGGGATCGAGGGGTTCTTC.

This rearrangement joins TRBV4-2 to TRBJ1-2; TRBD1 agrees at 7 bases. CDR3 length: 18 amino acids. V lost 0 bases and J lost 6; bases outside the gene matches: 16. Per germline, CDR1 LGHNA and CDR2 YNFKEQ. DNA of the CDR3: TGTGCCAGCAGCCAAGATACCGGGACAGCGGATCGCCTCCATGGCTACACCTTC. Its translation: CASSQDTGTADRLHGYTF.

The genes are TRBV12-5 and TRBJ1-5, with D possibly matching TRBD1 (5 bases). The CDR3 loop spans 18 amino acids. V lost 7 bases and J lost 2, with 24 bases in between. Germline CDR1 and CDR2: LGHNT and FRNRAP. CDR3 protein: CASATRLGAMVGNQPQHF. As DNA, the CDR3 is TGTGCTAGTGCCACCCGATTAGGGGCGATGGTGGGCAATCAGCCCCAGCATTTT.

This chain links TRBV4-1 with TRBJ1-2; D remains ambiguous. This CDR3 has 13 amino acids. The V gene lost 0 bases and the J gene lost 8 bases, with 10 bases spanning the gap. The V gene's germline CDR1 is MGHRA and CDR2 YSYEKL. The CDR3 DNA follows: TGCGCCAGCAGCCAAGACCCCTTTTTAGGCTACACCTTC. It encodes CASSQDPFLGYTF.

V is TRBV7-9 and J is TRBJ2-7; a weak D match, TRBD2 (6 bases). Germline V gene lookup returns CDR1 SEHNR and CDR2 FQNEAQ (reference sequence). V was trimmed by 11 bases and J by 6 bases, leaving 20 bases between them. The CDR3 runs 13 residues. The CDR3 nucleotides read TGTGCCGGGACGGGTGGTAGCGGTTCCGAGCAGTACTTC. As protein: CAGTGGSGSEQYF.

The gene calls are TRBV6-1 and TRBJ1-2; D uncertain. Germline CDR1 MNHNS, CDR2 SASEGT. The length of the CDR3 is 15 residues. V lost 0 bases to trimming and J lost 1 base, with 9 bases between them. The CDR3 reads CASSEARTGNYGYTF. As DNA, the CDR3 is TGTGCCAGCAGTGAAGCGCGTACGGGTAACTATGGCTACACCTTC.

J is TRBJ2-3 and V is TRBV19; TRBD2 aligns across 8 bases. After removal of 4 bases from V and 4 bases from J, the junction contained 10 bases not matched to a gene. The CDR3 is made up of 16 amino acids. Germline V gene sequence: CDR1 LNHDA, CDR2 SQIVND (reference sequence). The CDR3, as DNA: TGTGCCAGTAGTAAGGTCAGCGGGAGAGGCGCAGATACGCAGTATTTT. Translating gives CASSKVSGRGADTQYF.

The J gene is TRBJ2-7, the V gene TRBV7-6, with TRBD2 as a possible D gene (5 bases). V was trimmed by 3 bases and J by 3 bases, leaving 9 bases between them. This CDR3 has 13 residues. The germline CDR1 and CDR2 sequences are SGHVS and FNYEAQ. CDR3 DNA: TGTGCCAGCAGCTTGACTAATGGCTACGAGCAGTACTTC. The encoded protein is CASSLTNGYEQYF.

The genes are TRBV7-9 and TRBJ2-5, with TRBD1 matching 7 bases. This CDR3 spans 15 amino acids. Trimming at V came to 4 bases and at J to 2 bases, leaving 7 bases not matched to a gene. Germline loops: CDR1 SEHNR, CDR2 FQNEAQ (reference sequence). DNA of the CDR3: TGTGCCAGCAGCTGGTCAGCCAGGGGGCAAGAGACCCAGTACTTC. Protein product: CASSWSARGQETQYF.